These T cell receptor beta chains were read from a single sample in a study of beta chain features in type 1 diabetes. Measured with immunoSEQ multiplex PCR; TCRdb has only the in-frame clones, and not every one. The table shows 130,000 or so clones, with 9% occurring only once. The sequencing sample was made of central memory CD4+ T cells from blood. The origin of the receptors is a man aged 25 to 40 with type 1 diabetes. CDR3s include the opening cysteine and the closing phenylalanine or tryptophan. The order of the fields is J gene, clone size, V gene, D gene, CDR3 DNA, CDR3 protein. A D gene is named only where the DNA matches it firmly. Not every row has a clone size; where given, it reads once, few, many or a size class.

TRBJ2-7 | few | TRBV29-1 | TRBD1 | TGCAGCGTCGGGGACAGGTCCAGCGAGCAGTACTTC | CSVGDRSSEQYF
TRBJ2-7 | NA | TRBV5-6 | NA | TGTGCCAGCAGCACGCCGAAACAGGGGACTTTCTACGAGCAGTACTTC | CASSTPKQGTFYEQYF
TRBJ2-3 | few | TRBV5-8 | NA | TGTGCCAGCAGCTGGGGCCAATCTAAGGGGGATACGCAGTATTTT | CASSWGQSKGDTQYF
TRBJ1-1 | NA | TRBV6-6 | NA | TGTGCCAGCAGTGAGGGTGAAGCTTTCTTT | CASSEGEAFF
TRBJ2-5 | few | TRBV7-2 | NA | TGTGCCAGCAGCTTAAATTCAGGTCAAATGGAGACCCAGTACTTC | CASSLNSGQMETQYF
TRBJ2-7 | NA | TRBV21-1 | NA | TGTGCCAGCAGCAGCCGGGACAGGGCCACCTCCTACGAGCAGTACTTC | CASSSRDRATSYEQYF
TRBJ2-3 | NA | TRBV7-2 | TRBD2 | TGTGCCAGCAGCAAATTGCTAGCGGGGGGCACAGATACGCAGTATTTT | CASSKLLAGGTDTQYF
TRBJ1-1 | few | TRBV2 | TRBD1 | TGTGCCAGCAGTGGCCAGGGGGCGGCTAGCACTGAAGCTTTCTTT | CASSGQGAASTEAFF
TRBJ2-7 | once | TRBV5-1 | TRBD1 | TGCGCCAGCAGCCCCTCTCCCGGGACAGGGCTTTACGAGCAGTACTTC | CASSPSPGTGLYEQYF
TRBJ2-7 | NA | TRBV29-1 | NA | TGCAGCGTGAAAAGGAGTTCCCACGAGCAGTACTTC | CSVKRSSHEQYF
TRBJ1-2 | few | TRBV5-4 | TRBD1 | TGTGCCAGCAGCGCTAACAGGGGGCAGGACTATGGCTACACCTTC | CASSANRGQDYGYTF
TRBJ1-1 | NA | TRBV29-1 | TRBD1 | TGCAGCGTCGACAGGGACATGAACACTGAAGCTTTCTTT | CSVDRDMNTEAFF
TRBJ2-7 | NA | TRBV7-2 | TRBD1 | TGTGCCAGCAGCTTGGACAGGACCTCCTACGAGCAGTACTTC | CASSLDRTSYEQYF
TRBJ1-2 | NA | TRBV10-3 | NA | TGTGCCATTACCGGACGTCGGGGTTTCTATGGCTACACCTTC | CAITGRRGFYGYTF
TRBJ2-7 | NA | TRBV15 | NA | TGTGCCACCAGCAGACCGGGGTACGAGCAGTACTTC | CATSRPGYEQYF
TRBJ2-1 | many | TRBV18 | NA | TGTGCCAGCTCACCACCTGGCAGTGACAATGAGCAGTTCTTC | CASSPPGSDNEQFF
TRBJ2-7 | NA | TRBV18 | TRBD1 | TGTGCCAGCTCGGACAGGGGCCACGAGCAGTACTTC | CASSDRGHEQYF
TRBJ2-1 | NA | TRBV10-2 | NA | TGCGCCAGCAGATCCAATCAGGGCGCCAATGAGCAGTTCTTC | CASRSNQGANEQFF
TRBJ2-7 | NA | TRBV18 | NA | TGTGCCAGCTCACCCCCGAGAGGGAACGAGCAGTACTTC | CASSPPRGNEQYF
TRBJ2-7 | few | TRBV25-1 | NA | TGTGCCAGCAGTGTAGCAGGAGGCTACGAGCAGTACTTC | CASSVAGGYEQYF
TRBJ1-6 | NA | TRBV7-3 | NA | TGTGCCAGCAGCTTACACAGGCTCCAACCCCTCCACTTT | CASSLHRLQPLHF
TRBJ2-5 | NA | TRBV6-5 | NA | TGTGCCAGCAGTTACTCAGGCAGGAACGCTCAAGAGACCCAGTACTTC | CASSYSGRNAQETQYF
TRBJ2-5 | many | TRBV29-1 | TRBD1 | TGCAGCGTTGATTACGATTCTGGTCGACAGGGGCGAGGGGAGACCCAGTACTTC | CSVDYDSGRQGRGETQYF
TRBJ2-5 | NA | TRBV9 | NA | TGTGCCAGCAGCCCAGGACAGCTGAAAGAGACCCAGTACTTC | CASSPGQLKETQYF
TRBJ2-7 | NA | TRBV28 | TRBD2 | TGTGCCAGCAAAATCGGGGGACTATACGAGCAGTACTTC | CASKIGGLYEQYF
TRBJ2-1 | NA | TRBV12-5 | NA | TGTGCTAGTGGTTTCTCTAATGAGCAGTTCTTC | CASGFSNEQFF